These T cell receptor beta chains were read from a single sample in a study of shared clonotypes between healthy human individuals. The repertoire was sequenced with immunoSEQ multiplex PCR; TCRdb's copy has only in-frame clones and lacks some. The table records 400,000 to 500,000 clones, 79% of them present only once. The sample taken for sequencing was PBMCs. These receptors came from a middle-aged woman in good health. Some clones in this sample may be carry-over from other donors' samples. Each CDR3 is given with its conserved first and last residue. D genes are given only for firm matches. Expanded clones get a size class; other rows say once, few or many, or leave the size out.

j_call d_call v_call cdr3_length clone_size cdr3_aa cdr3_nt
TRBJ2-3 TRBD1 TRBV30 16 . CAWNARGTGSFNTQYF TGTGCCTGGAATGCCAGGGGGACAGGGAGTTTCAATACGCAGTATTTT
TRBJ2-5 . TRBV19 12 . CASSQGRETQYF TGTGCCAGTAGCCAGGGGAGGGAGACCCAGTACTTC
TRBJ1-4 TRBD1 TRBV6-1 14 . CASRPGQTNEKLFF TGTGCCAGCAGACCGGGACAGACTAATGAAAAACTGTTTTTT
TRBJ1-1 TRBD1 TRBV4-2 17 . CASSQDGTGGEDTEAFF TGTGCCAGCAGCCAAGACGGGACAGGGGGTGAGGACACTGAAGCTTTCTTT
TRBJ1-4 . TRBV29-1 17 once CSVEEPHPGATNEKLFF TGCAGCGTTGAAGAACCCCACCCAGGGGCAACTAATGAAAAACTGTTTTTT
TRBJ2-3 TRBD2 TRBV9 15 . CASSVELAGPTAQYF TGTGCCAGCAGCGTAGAACTAGCGGGGCCTACGGCGCAGTATTTT
TRBJ2-1 TRBD2 TRBV5-1 15 . CASSPGIAGVNEQFF TGCGCCAGCAGCCCTGGGATAGCGGGAGTAAATGAGCAGTTCTTC
TRBJ2-1 . TRBV11-2 14 . CASSLDFVGREQFF TGTGCCAGCAGCTTAGATTTTGTAGGGCGGGAGCAGTTCTTC
TRBJ1-1 TRBD1 TRBV2 14 few CASSTRTGNTEAFF TGTGCCAGCAGTACCCGGACAGGGAACACTGAAGCTTTCTTT
TRBJ1-5 . TRBV7-2 14 . CASSLGGGNQPQHF TGTGCCAGCAGCTTAGGGGGGGGCAATCAGCCCCAGCATTTT
TRBJ2-7 TRBD1 TRBV5-6 14 few CASSWGTGPLEQYF TGTGCCAGCAGCTGGGGGACAGGGCCACTCGAGCAGTACTTC
TRBJ1-2 . TRBV5-1 14 . CASSPAGTTYGYTF TGCGCCAGCAGCCCGGCCGGGACAACCTATGGCTACACCTTC
TRBJ2-1 . TRBV19 14 . CASSVGSGYNEQFF TGTGCCAGTAGTGTCGGAAGCGGCTACAATGAGCAGTTCTTC
TRBJ1-3 . TRBV2 14 few CASNVDVSGNTIYF TGTGCCAGCAATGTCGACGTCTCTGGAAACACCATATATTTT
TRBJ2-3 TRBD2 TRBV2 18 . CASSRGLAGVSSTDTQYF TGTGCCAGCAGCCGAGGACTAGCGGGTGTTAGTAGCACAGATACGCAGTATTTT
TRBJ2-7 TRBD1 TRBV10-3 12 . CAIRQGEDEQYF TGTGCCATACGACAGGGGGAGGACGAGCAGTACTTC
TRBJ2-3 . TRBV27 11 once CASEGTDTQYF TGTGCCAGCGAAGGTACAGATACGCAGTATTTT